This TCR beta chain was recorded in a study of T cell repertoires in cytomegalovirus infection. Overall study context: Based on public TCR beta signatures, there were indications of CMV infection and of a matching HLA type. Whole-study results and caveats: What dominated the ex vivo response were HLA-C-restricted CMV-specific TCR beta clonotypes. Totalled public TCR beta family frequency picked out people who carried CMV plus the relevant HLA.

MiXCR, applied by TCRdb to the reads, yields one record per CDR3 protein. The sample lists about 460,000 distinct CDR3 sequences; around 11% were seen once. This clonotype was found many times. Antigen specificity is unknown. Sequencing input: PBMCs. The clonotype was recovered from a human donor in good health (CMV status not recorded). Some clones in this sample may be carry-over from other donors' samples.

The CDR3, as DNA: TGTGCCAGCAGTGGGGATGAGAACACTGAAGCTTTCTTT. Translated, it gives CASSGDENTEAFF. V and J are TRBV28 and TRBJ1-1; D is undetermined. V gave up 5 bases and J gave up 1 base, with 8 bases separating them. This CDR3 comprises 13 residues. Germline CDR1 is MDHEN and CDR2 is SYDVKM.